The next 22 T cell receptor beta chains were all read from a single sample in a study of blood T cell repertoires in COVID-19. Produced via immunoSEQ multiplex PCR; TCRdb's table is partial and in-frame only. The sample consists of roughly 140,000 clones, roughly 84% of them appearing once. What was sequenced was peripheral blood. These receptors came from a woman aged 60-75 years with COVID-19, enrolled during active disease.

The chain is built from TRBV5-1 and TRBJ2-7, with D unclear. This CDR3 contains 13 residues. The germline CDR1 and CDR2 sequences are SGHRS and YFSETQ. V was shortened by 0 bases and J by 4 bases, with 8 bases between the two germline ends. As DNA, the CDR3 is TGCGCCAGCAGCTTGGGAGGCCTATACGAGCAGTACTTC. This sequence encodes CASSLGGLYEQYF. The complete variable domain, with remaining parts taken from reference TRBV5-1 and TRBJ2-7, reads KAGVTQTPRYLIKTRGQQVTLSCSPISGHRSVSWYQQTPGQGLQFLFEYFSETQRNKGNFPGRFSGRQFSNSRSEMNVSTLELGDSALYLCASSLGGLYEQYFGPGTRLTVT.

This chain links TRBV5-1 with TRBJ1-1, with D possibly matching TRBD1 (6 bases). Trimming removed 0 bases from V and 5 bases from J, with 14 bases in between. Germline lookup yields CDR1 SGHRS and CDR2 YFSETQ. The CDR3 runs 15 residues. CDR3 sequence reads: CASSLEGIQGTEAFF. The DNA of the CDR3 is TGCGCCAGCAGCTTGGAAGGGATTCAGGGGACTGAAGCTTTCTTT.

The chain employs TRBV11-3 and TRBJ1-1; tentative D call: TRBD1 (5 bases). The CDR3 is 13 residues long. The germline gives CDR1 SGHNT, CDR2 YENEEA. V lost 5 bases to trimming and J lost 5 bases, with 12 bases between them. DNA of the CDR3: TGTGCCAGCAGCCCCCAGGGAAGAACTGAAGCTTTCTTT. Translating gives CASSPQGRTEAFF.

This clone was counted only a few times. The chain couples TRBV14 to TRBJ1-1, with 7 nucleotides matching TRBD1. Germline V gives CDR1 SGHDN, CDR2 FVKESK. Trimming took 4 bases from V and 0 from J; bases not matched to a gene: 2. This CDR3 has 14 residues. CDR3 DNA: TGTGCCAGCAGCCGACAGGGTCTGAACACTGAAGCTTTCTTT. This encodes CASSRQGLNTEAFF. The whole variable domain, remainder taken from reference TRBV14 and TRBJ1-1, is EAGVTQFPSHSVIEKGQTVTLRCDPISGHDNLYWYRRVMGKEIKFLLHFVKESKQDESGMPNNRFLAERTGGTYSTLKVQPAELEDSGVYFCASSRQGLNTEAFFGQGTRLTVV.

The V gene is TRBV11-2, the J gene TRBJ1-1; D is ambiguous. Germline-derived CDR1 and CDR2 are SGHAT and FQNNGV. The V end lost 9 bases, the J end lost 0 bases, and 14 bases lay between the germline ends. CDR3 length equals 14 residues. This CDR3 reads CASSLTRMNTEAFF. The CDR3 nucleotides read TGTGCCAGTAGCCTGACTCGGATGAACACTGAAGCTTTCTTT.

J is TRBJ1-1 and V is TRBV29-1; D is unclear. Germline loops: CDR1 SQVTM, CDR2 ANQGSEA. V lost 3 bases, J lost 2 bases, and 16 bases lay in between. The CDR3 runs to 15 residues. This CDR3 reads CSVDGGFGTNTEAFF. DNA for the CDR3: TGCAGCGTTGATGGAGGATTCGGAACCAACACTGAAGCTTTCTTT.

The chain carries TRBV7-9 and TRBJ1-1; D is possibly TRBD1 (6 bases). The germline CDR1 and CDR2 sequences are SEHNR and FQNEAQ (reference sequence). This CDR3 region has 12 residues. V was cut by 5 bases and J by 11 bases, with 15 bases left in between. CDR3 protein: CASSLPQGSAFF. In DNA, the CDR3 is TGTGCCAGCAGCCTCCCACAGGGAAGTGCTTTCTTT.

The chain combines TRBV4-1 with TRBJ2-3; the D gene is possibly TRBD2 (5 bases). V was clipped by 2 bases and J by 4 bases, with 10 bases between them. The CDR3 runs 14 residues. CDR1 is MGHRA and CDR2 is YSYEKL in the germline V gene. The CDR3 region is CASSQQSGPDTQYF. The CDR3 coding sequence is TGCGCCAGCAGCCAACAAAGCGGCCCAGATACGCAGTATTTT.

This chain's CDR3 is CASSTTSRRGAFF. In DNA, the CDR3 is TGTGCCAGTAGTACTACCTCGCGACGGGGAGCTTTCTTT. V gene TRBV19 combines with J gene TRBJ1-1; D not certain. Per germline, CDR1 LNHDA and CDR2 SQIVND (reference sequence). The CDR3 consists of 13 residues. Trimming shortened V by 4 bases and J by 10 bases, and 16 bases separated the two germline ends. Full variable domain (rest looked up from reference TRBV19 and TRBJ1-1): DGGITQSPKYLFRKEGQNVTLSCEQNLNHDAMYWYRQDPGQGLRLIYYSQIVNDFQKGDIAEGYSVSREKKESFPLTVTSAQKNPTAFYLCASSTTSRRGAFFGQGTRLTVV.

The chain joins TRBV25-1 to TRBJ1-2; TRBD1 is a possible D gene (5 bases). This CDR3 region has 15 residues. Trimming shortened V by 0 bases and J by 1 base, and 9 bases separated the two germline ends. CDR1 is MGHDK and CDR2 is SYGVNS in the germline V gene. The CDR3 sequence: CASSEYKTVNYGYTF. The DNA for the CDR3 is TGTGCCAGCAGTGAATATAAGACAGTTAACTATGGCTACACCTTC.

V and J are TRBV27 and TRBJ1-1; 7 bases agree with TRBD1. Germline CDR1 reads MNHEY; CDR2 reads SMNVEV (reference sequence). This CDR3 comprises 16 residues. V lost 5 bases and J lost 4; bases outside the gene matches: 13. The CDR3 sequence: CASSPRRSTGSTEAFF. The DNA for the CDR3 is TGTGCCAGCAGTCCCCGCCGGTCGACAGGGAGCACTGAAGCTTTCTTT.

This clone was detected once. The rearrangement uses TRBV6-1 and TRBJ2-2; D possibly corresponds to TRBD1 (5 bases). This CDR3 region has 14 residues. Trimming removed 2 bases at V and 4 bases at J, with 8 bases between. Germline V gene data show CDR1 as MNHNS and CDR2 as SASEGT. The CDR3 DNA follows: TGTGCCAGCAGTGAAAGGACACCCACCGGGGAGCTGTTTTTT. Translation gives CASSERTPTGELFF.

This chain links TRBV19 with TRBJ1-5; D unresolved. Germline V gene lookup returns CDR1 LNHDA and CDR2 SQIVND (reference sequence). The CDR3 is made up of 14 amino acids. Trimming cost V 3 bases and J 5 bases, with 11 bases left between them. CDR3: CASSMSGDDQPQHF. The CDR3 nucleotides are TGTGCCAGTAGTATGTCGGGAGACGATCAGCCCCAGCATTTT.

J is TRBJ2-1 and V is TRBV4-2; no reliable D call. The ends were cut back, 3 bases at V and 3 bases at J, with 9 bases in the middle. The CDR3 length is 14 residues. Per the germline V gene, CDR1 is LGHNA and CDR2 is YNFKEQ. The CDR3 sequence: CASSQAELYNEQFF. As DNA, the CDR3 is TGTGCCAGCAGCCAGGCGGAACTCTACAATGAGCAGTTCTTC.

The chain combines TRBV30 with TRBJ1-1; perhaps TRBD1 as D (5 bases). The V end was cut by 2 bases, the J end by 4 bases, with 8 bases between. The CDR3 length is 12 residues. Per the germline V gene, CDR1 is GTSNPN and CDR2 is SVGIG (reference sequence). CDR3 protein: CAWSKRGTEAFF. The CDR3 DNA follows: TGTGCCTGGAGTAAAAGGGGCACTGAAGCTTTCTTT.

This sequence joins TRBV5-1 and TRBJ2-3, with 7 positions matching TRBD1. Looked up from germline, CDR1 is SGHRS and CDR2 is YFSETQ. This CDR3 comprises 15 residues. The trim removed 0 bases at V and 4 bases at J, leaving 5 bases unmatched. CDR3 residues: CASSLGQGGSDTQYF. The DNA for the CDR3 is TGCGCCAGCAGCTTGGGACAGGGCGGTTCAGATACGCAGTATTTT. Drawing the rest from reference TRBV5-1 and TRBJ2-3, the complete variable domain is KAGVTQTPRYLIKTRGQQVTLSCSPISGHRSVSWYQQTPGQGLQFLFEYFSETQRNKGNFPGRFSGRQFSNSRSEMNVSTLELGDSALYLCASSLGQGGSDTQYFGPGTRLTVL.

V and J are TRBV12-3 or TRBV12-4 and TRBJ1-5; D not certain. CDR3 length: 13 amino acids. Trimming took 6 bases from V and 9 from J, leaving 15 bases between them. The CDR3 nucleotides are TGTGCCAGCAGGGGCCCGCTGGAGGGGCCCCAGCATTTT. This translates into CASRGPLEGPQHF.

The rearrangement links TRBV3-1 (or the pseudogene TRBV3-2) to TRBJ2-5; D not certain. V lost 1 base and J lost 4, with 4 bases in between. The CDR3 is 12 amino acids. Germline lookup yields CDR1 LGHDT and CDR2 YNNKEL (reference sequence). CDR3 bases: TGTGCCAGCAGCCAAGTCGTAGAGACCCAGTACTTC. Amino acid sequence: CASSQVVETQYF.

The V call is TRBV30, the J call TRBJ2-2; maybe TRBD1 (6 bases). This CDR3 has 14 amino acids. CDR1 is GTSNPN, CDR2 SVGIG, per germline (reference sequence). The V gene lost 1 base and the J gene lost 4 bases, with 10 bases spanning the gap. The CDR3 protein is CAWSGGPGTGELFF. For the CDR3, the DNA is TGTGCCTGGAGTGGGGGGCCGGGCACCGGGGAGCTGTTTTTT.

The V gene is TRBV5-1, the J gene TRBJ2-3; 7 nucleotides agree with TRBD1. Per the germline V gene, CDR1 is SGHRS and CDR2 is YFSETQ. Germline trimming cut 2 bases from V and 1 base from J; bases unmatched to any gene: 13. This CDR3 is 18 amino acids long. The CDR3 DNA follows: TGCGCCAGCAGCTTCGGCGACAGGGTGGTTTTCGGCACAGATACGCAGTATTTT. Residues: CASSFGDRVVFGTDTQYF. Filled out from reference TRBV5-1 and TRBJ2-3, the complete variable domain reads KAGVTQTPRYLIKTRGQQVTLSCSPISGHRSVSWYQQTPGQGLQFLFEYFSETQRNKGNFPGRFSGRQFSNSRSEMNVSTLELGDSALYLCASSFGDRVVFGTDTQYFGPGTRLTVL.

The V call is TRBV27, the J call TRBJ2-2; no clear D gene. Germline-derived CDR1 and CDR2 are MNHEY and SMNVEV (reference sequence). The CDR3 consists of 15 residues. Trimming removed 7 bases at V and 1 base at J, with 13 bases between. The CDR3 region has the DNA TGTGCCAGCAACTCCTTTCGCGGGAACACCGGGGAGCTGTTTTTT. Protein: CASNSFRGNTGELFF.

The CDR3 region is CASAGQMNTEAFF. In DNA, the CDR3 is TGTGCCAGCGCGGGACAGATGAACACTGAAGCTTTCTTT. The chain couples TRBV7-9 to TRBJ1-1, with 7 bases matching TRBD1. Germline CDR1 and CDR2: SEHNR and FQNEAQ (reference sequence). This CDR3 is 13 amino acids long. V shed 8 bases, J shed 0 bases, and the junction held 3 bases outside the gene matches.